This entry concerns a single T cell receptor (beta chain). The data stem from a study of technical replicates of blood from several donors. Trimming cost V 5 bases and J 7 bases; bases outside gene matches: 8. This CDR3 comprises 15 residues. Germline CDR1 reads MNHEY; CDR2 reads SMNVEV (reference sequence). Here immunoSEQ multiplex PCR was the method, and the copy in TCRdb shows in-frame clones only, minus some. The data hold around 100,000 clones, with under 96% observed a single time. The V and J genes are TRBV27 and TRBJ1-5; 10 bases are shared with TRBD1. This sequence originates from a human donor in good health. The sample taken for sequencing was T cells isolated from PBMCs. The CDR3 bases are TGTGCCAGCAGTGAGACAGGGGGCCGGAGGCAGCCCCAGCATTTT. Protein product: CASSETGGRRQPQHF.